A single sample is the source of the 20 T cell receptor beta chains below, sequenced in a study of OX40 agonist ivuxolimab in advanced cancers. Libraries were prepared by immunoSEQ multiplex PCR; TCRdb keeps only in-frame clonotypes and omits some of them. The sample contains around 40,000 clones, approximately 80% of which appear only once. The sequenced sample was CD4+ or CD8+ T cells sorted from blood, obtained in a trial of the OX40 agonist ivuxolimab. Receptor source: an adult with an advanced solid tumor such as melanoma, head and neck, liver or kidney cancer.

This chain uses TRBV6-5 with TRBJ2-7, with 10 bases identical to TRBD2. This CDR3 spans 14 amino acids. Germline V CDR1 and CDR2: MNHEY, SVGAGI. The ends lost 2 bases at V and 2 bases at J; junction bases unmatched: 0. The CDR3 bases are TGTGCCAGCAGTTACCTAGCGGGGGCCTACGAGCAGTACGTC. Its protein product is CASSYLAGAYEQYV.

This chain joins TRBV2 and TRBJ2-7, with 7 positions matching TRBD1. Per the germline V gene, CDR1 is SNHLY and CDR2 is FYNNEI. V was clipped by 3 bases and J by 3 bases; unmatched bases: 2. The CDR3 runs to 13 residues. Here the CDR3 reads CASSDGQVYEQYF. The CDR3 coding sequence is TGTGCCAGCAGTGACGGACAGGTCTACGAGCAGTACTTC.

The V gene is TRBV9, the J gene TRBJ1-2; D unclear. V shed 2 bases and J shed 3 bases, with 8 bases lying between them. The CDR3 is made up of 13 amino acids. CDR1 is SGDLS and CDR2 is YYNGEE in the germline V gene. The CDR3 protein is CASSVLDHYGYTF. The CDR3, as DNA: TGTGCCAGCAGCGTCCTCGATCACTATGGCTACACCTTC.

This rearrangement joins TRBV5-1 to TRBJ2-3; the D is unclear. V was cut by 8 bases and J by 5 bases, with 9 bases left in between. There are 11 residues in the CDR3. CDR1 and CDR2 (germline): SGHRS, YFSETQ. The DNA for the CDR3 is TGCGCCAGTAAGACCGGAGATACGCAGTATTTT. It encodes CASKTGDTQYF. Full variable domain (outside the CDR3, taken from reference TRBV5-1 and TRBJ2-3): KAGVTQTPRYLIKTRGQQVTLSCSPISGHRSVSWYQQTPGQGLQFLFEYFSETQRNKGNFPGRFSGRQFSNSRSEMNVSTLELGDSALYLCASKTGDTQYFGPGTRLTVL.

V is TRBV5-6 and J is TRBJ2-4, with D possibly being TRBD1 or TRBD2 (5 bases each). This CDR3 spans 14 amino acids. Looked up from germline, CDR1 is SGHDT and CDR2 is YYEEEE. The V end was cut by 6 bases, the J end by 1 base, with 11 bases between. CDR3 bases: TGTGCCAGCAACCCGTGGGGGGCCAAAAACATTCAGTACTTC. The encoded protein is CASNPWGAKNIQYF.

The chain recombines TRBV25-1 with TRBJ2-5; D is perhaps TRBD1 or TRBD2 (5 bases each). Per germline, CDR1 MGHDK and CDR2 SYGVNS. V lost 2 bases to trimming and J lost 2 bases, with 15 bases between them. The CDR3 consists of 16 residues. This CDR3 reads CASSEHYGTEQETQYF. CDR3 in DNA: TGTGCCAGCAGTGAACACTACGGGACGGAACAAGAGACCCAGTACTTC.

This rearrangement joins TRBV11-2 to TRBJ2-7; 10 nucleotides match TRBD2. The CDR3 spans 16 residues. Per the germline V gene, CDR1 is SGHAT and CDR2 is FQNNGV. V was pared by 4 bases and J by 7 bases, with 13 bases of the junction left unmatched. CDR3 in amino acids: CASSYSGLAGAPEQYF. The CDR3 DNA reads TGTGCCAGCAGCTACTCTGGGCTAGCGGGGGCCCCGGAGCAGTACTTC.

The gene calls are TRBV5-1 and TRBJ1-3, with D tentatively TRBD1 (6 bases). CDR1 and CDR2 from the germline V gene are SGHRS and YFSETQ. The CDR3 is made up of 17 amino acids. The germline V and J ends were trimmed by 0 bases and 4 bases, with 17 bases remaining between them. The chain's CDR3 is CASSLASTGGLGNTIYF. In DNA form, the CDR3 reads TGCGCCAGCAGCTTGGCCTCGACAGGCGGTCTCGGAAACACCATATATTTT.

The chain carries TRBV6-6 and TRBJ2-1; the D call may be TRBD1 or TRBD2 (5 bases each). Trimming took 4 bases from V and 10 from J, leaving 11 bases between them. CDR1 is MNHNY, CDR2 SVGAGI, per germline (reference sequence). This CDR3 region has 12 residues. The CDR3 bases are TGTGCCAGCAGTTTGGGGCAGCGGGAGCAGTTCTTC. Amino acid sequence: CASSLGQREQFF.

This clone was seen at least ten times. The chain recombines TRBV5-6 with TRBJ1-2; D call uncertain. Germline V CDR1 and CDR2: SGHDT, YYEEEE. The CDR3 loop spans 13 amino acids. Trimming removed 2 bases from V and 5 bases from J, with 10 bases in between. The chain's CDR3 is CASSFSSGYGYTF. In DNA, the CDR3 is TGTGCCAGCAGCTTCTCATCGGGGTATGGCTACACCTTC. Looking up the rest from reference TRBV5-6 and TRBJ1-2 gives the full variable domain: DAGVTQSPTHLIKTRGQQVTLRCSPKSGHDTVSWYQQALGQGPQFIFQYYEEEERQRGNFPDRFSGHQFPNYSSELNVNALLLGDSALYLCASSFSSGYGYTFGSGTRLTVV.

In this sample, this clone turned up a few times. The V call is TRBV18, the J call TRBJ1-4; D unresolved. Trimming pared 4 bases from V and 8 bases from J, leaving 8 bases between. This CDR3 comprises 12 residues. Germline V gene data show CDR1 as KGHSH and CDR2 as LQKENI. CDR3 sequence (DNA): TGTGCCAGCTCACAGAGGAGAGAAAAACTGTTTTTT. It is translated as CASSQRREKLFF.

Sample share makes this clone medium-sized. This chain links TRBV27 with TRBJ1-1; D uncertain. Germline V gives CDR1 MNHEY, CDR2 SMNVEV (reference sequence). Trimming cost V 7 bases and J 1 base, with 10 bases left between them. The CDR3 sequence is 13 residues long. This chain's CDR3 is CASKVGANTEAFF. The CDR3 bases are TGTGCCAGCAAGGTGGGTGCGAACACTGAAGCTTTCTTT.

The chain employs TRBV7-2 and TRBJ2-2; D is ambiguous. The CDR3 consists of 13 residues. Per germline, CDR1 SGHTA and CDR2 FQGNSA. V dropped 4 bases and J dropped 5 bases, with 8 bases sitting between them. The CDR3 region has the DNA TGTGCCAGCAGCTGGGGAAAAACCGGGGAGCTGTTTTTT. Its translation: CASSWGKTGELFF.

The chain carries TRBV27 and TRBJ1-2; no clear D. The V gene's germline CDR1 is MNHEY and CDR2 SMNVEV (reference sequence). The CDR3 totals 14 residues. V was clipped by 3 bases and J by 4 bases, with 12 bases between them. The CDR3 loop is CASSFKDWGYGYTF. In nucleotides, the CDR3 is TGTGCCAGCAGTTTTAAAGATTGGGGCTATGGCTACACCTTC.

The gene calls are TRBV11-3 and TRBJ1-4; the match to TRBD1 covers 10 bases. The CDR3 has 14 residues. Germline CDR1 SGHNT, CDR2 YENEEA. V lost 4 bases and J lost 7; bases outside the gene matches: 3. In nucleotides, the CDR3 is TGTGCCAGCAGCTCGCGACAGGGGGCTGAAAAACTGTTTTTT. Translating it yields CASSSRQGAEKLFF.

The chain links TRBV30 to TRBJ1-1; no definite D call. Per germline, CDR1 GTSNPN and CDR2 SVGIG (reference sequence). V gave up 2 bases and J gave up 0 bases, with 7 bases separating them. This CDR3 spans 13 amino acids. The CDR3 DNA reads as TGTGCCTGGAGTATGGGTTTGAACACTGAAGCTTTCTTT. Its protein is CAWSMGLNTEAFF.

The chain employs TRBV6-7 and TRBJ1-5; TRBD1 matches at 9 bases. TRBV6-7 carries the ORF label, with uncertain function. V was clipped by 5 bases and J by 5 bases; unmatched bases: 7. The CDR3 consists of 15 residues. CDR3 in amino acids: CASSPDRGMHQPQHF. The CDR3 region has the DNA TGTGCCAGCAGTCCCGACAGGGGGATGCATCAGCCCCAGCATTTT.

J is TRBJ1-4 and V is TRBV7-8; perhaps TRBD1 as D (6 bases). The CDR3 consists of 15 residues. Germline CDR1 SGHVS, CDR2 FQNEAQ. V gave up 0 bases and J gave up 9 bases, with 14 bases separating them. CDR3: CASSLAEARGKKLFF. The CDR3 region has the DNA TGTGCCAGCAGCTTAGCGGAGGCCAGGGGAAAAAAACTGTTTTTT. The full variable domain, rest sourced from reference TRBV7-8 and TRBJ1-4, is GAGVSQSPRYKVAKRGQDVALRCDPISGHVSLFWYQQALGQGPEFLTYFQNEAQLDKSGLPSDRFFAERPEGSVSTLKIQRTQQEDSAVYLCASSLAEARGKKLFFGSGTQLSVL.

The chain combines TRBV28 with TRBJ1-2, with D tentatively TRBD1 (5 bases). There are 17 residues in the CDR3. Germline CDR1 MDHEN, CDR2 SYDVKM. Trimming stripped 5 bases from V and 4 bases from J, with 23 bases between. For the CDR3, the DNA is TGTGCCAGCAGTACCCCCTTGGAAGGGGTATCAACCTATGGCTACACCTTC. Protein product: CASSTPLEGVSTYGYTF.

In this sample, this clone turned up once. The chain uses TRBV7-6 and TRBJ2-7; 13 nucleotides line up with TRBD2. CDR3 length equals 14 residues. CDR1 and CDR2 (germline): SGHVS, FNYEAQ. The V and J ends lost 4 bases and 7 bases, in that order; junction bases with no gene match: 4. The CDR3 DNA follows: TGTGCCAGCAGCTCCAGGACTAGCGGGGGAGAGCAGTACTTC. Protein sequence: CASSSRTSGGEQYF. Complete variable domain (other parts from reference TRBV7-6 and TRBJ2-7): GAGVSQSPRYKVTKRGQDVALRCDPISGHVSLYWYRQALGQGPEFLTYFNYEAQQDKSGLPNDRFSAERPEGSISTLTIQRTEQRDSAMYRCASSSRTSGGEQYFGPGTRLTVT.